The TCR beta chain under discussion was sequenced for a study of metastatic and nonmetastatic thyroid tumors. Study overall: The study looked at repertoires side by side in blood and in tumor or nodule tissue from malignant and benign thyroid patients.

TCRdb reprocessed the PCR reads via MiXCR. The table includes about 52,000 clones, around a sixth detected once. The entire patient cohort was treatment-naive prior to thyroid surgery. This clone has at least ten counts. Trimming shortened V by 5 bases and J by 0 bases, and 21 bases separated the two germline ends. Germline loops: CDR1 SGHAT, CDR2 FQDESV (reference sequence). The CDR3 totals 18 residues. The source of this sequence is a female donor with papillary thyroid cancer or a benign thyroid nodule (not recorded which). Some clones in this sample may be carry-over from other donors' samples. The sequencing input was blood. The chain couples TRBV11-1 to TRBJ2-3; D unresolved. CDR3 sequence reads: CASSPSMSGEPSTDTQYF. DNA of the CDR3: TGTGCCAGCAGCCCGTCAATGTCAGGCGAACCTAGCACAGATACGCAGTATTTT.